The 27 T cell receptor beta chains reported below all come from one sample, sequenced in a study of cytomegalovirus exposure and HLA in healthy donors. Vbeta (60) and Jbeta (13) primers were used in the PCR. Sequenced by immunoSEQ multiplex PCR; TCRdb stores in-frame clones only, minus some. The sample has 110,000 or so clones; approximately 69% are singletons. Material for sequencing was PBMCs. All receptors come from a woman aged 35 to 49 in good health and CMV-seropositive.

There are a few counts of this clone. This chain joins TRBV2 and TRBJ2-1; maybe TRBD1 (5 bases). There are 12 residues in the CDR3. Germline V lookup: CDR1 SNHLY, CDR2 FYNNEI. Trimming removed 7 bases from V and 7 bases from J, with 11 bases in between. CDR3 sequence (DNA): TGTGCCAGCAAGGACAACCGGAATGAGCAGTTCTTC. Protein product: CASKDNRNEQFF.

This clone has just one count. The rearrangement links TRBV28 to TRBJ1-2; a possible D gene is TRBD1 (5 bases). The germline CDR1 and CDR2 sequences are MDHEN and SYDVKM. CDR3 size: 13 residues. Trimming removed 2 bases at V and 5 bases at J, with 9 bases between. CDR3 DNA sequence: TGTGCCAGCAGTTTAGGGCGGGGGTATGGCTACACCTTC. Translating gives CASSLGRGYGYTF.

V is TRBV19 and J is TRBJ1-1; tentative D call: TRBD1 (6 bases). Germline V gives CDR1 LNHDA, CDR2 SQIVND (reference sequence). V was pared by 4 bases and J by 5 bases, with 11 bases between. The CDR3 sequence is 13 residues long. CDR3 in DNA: TGTGCCAGTAGTACCCGGGACAAAACTGAAGCTTTCTTT. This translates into CASSTRDKTEAFF.

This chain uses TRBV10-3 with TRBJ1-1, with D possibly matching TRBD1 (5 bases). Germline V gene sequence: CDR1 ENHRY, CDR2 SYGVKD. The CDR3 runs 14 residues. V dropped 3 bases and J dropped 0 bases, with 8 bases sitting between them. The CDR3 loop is CAISDGGLNTEAFF. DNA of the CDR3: TGTGCCATCAGTGACGGGGGGTTGAACACTGAAGCTTTCTTT.

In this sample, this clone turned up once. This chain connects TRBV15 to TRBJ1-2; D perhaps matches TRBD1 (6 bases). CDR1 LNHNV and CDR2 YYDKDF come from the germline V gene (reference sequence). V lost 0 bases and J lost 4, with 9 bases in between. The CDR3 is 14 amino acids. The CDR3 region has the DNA TGTGCCACCAGCAGAGAGGGAGGGGGCTATGGCTACACCTTC. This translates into CATSREGGGYGYTF.

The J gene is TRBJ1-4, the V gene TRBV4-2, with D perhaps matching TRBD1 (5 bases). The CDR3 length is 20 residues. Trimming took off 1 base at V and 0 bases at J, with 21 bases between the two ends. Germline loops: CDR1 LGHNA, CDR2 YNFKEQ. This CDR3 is CASSQGLIRQSSPTNEKLFF. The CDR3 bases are TGTGCCAGCAGCCAAGGGCTGATCCGACAGTCTTCCCCAACTAATGAAAAACTGTTTTTT.

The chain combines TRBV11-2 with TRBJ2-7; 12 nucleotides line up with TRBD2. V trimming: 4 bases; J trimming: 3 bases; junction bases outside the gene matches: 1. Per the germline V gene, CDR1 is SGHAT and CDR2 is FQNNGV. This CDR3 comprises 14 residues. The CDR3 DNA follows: TGTGCCAGCAGCTCGACTAGCGGGAGCTACGAGCAGTACTTC. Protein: CASSSTSGSYEQYF.

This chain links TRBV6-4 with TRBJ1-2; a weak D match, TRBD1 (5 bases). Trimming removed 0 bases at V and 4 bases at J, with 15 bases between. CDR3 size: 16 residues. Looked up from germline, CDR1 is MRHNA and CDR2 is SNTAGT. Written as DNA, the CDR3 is TGTGCCAGCAGTGACTCGCATCAGGGCGGCGGCTATGGCTACACCTTC. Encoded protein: CASSDSHQGGGYGYTF.

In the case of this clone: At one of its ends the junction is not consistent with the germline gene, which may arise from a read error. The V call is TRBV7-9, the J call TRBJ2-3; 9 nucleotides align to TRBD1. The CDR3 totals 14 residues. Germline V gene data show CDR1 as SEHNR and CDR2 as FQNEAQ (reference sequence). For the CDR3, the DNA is TGTTCCAGCAGCTTAGGGACAGGGCTAGATACGCAGTATTTT. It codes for CSSSLGTGLDTQYF.

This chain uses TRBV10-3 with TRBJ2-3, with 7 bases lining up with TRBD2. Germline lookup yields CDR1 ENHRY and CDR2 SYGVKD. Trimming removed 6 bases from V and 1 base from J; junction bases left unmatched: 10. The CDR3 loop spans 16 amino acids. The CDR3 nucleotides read TGTGCCATCAGCGCCCCGTCAGGGAGGGGCACAGATACGCAGTATTTT. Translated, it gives CAISAPSGRGTDTQYF.

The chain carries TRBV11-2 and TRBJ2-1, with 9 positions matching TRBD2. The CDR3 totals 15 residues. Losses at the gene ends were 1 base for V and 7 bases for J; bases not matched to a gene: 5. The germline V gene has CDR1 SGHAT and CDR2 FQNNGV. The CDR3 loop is CASSLGAGGLNEQFF. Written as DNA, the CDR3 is TGTGCCAGCAGCTTAGGGGCGGGGGGGCTAAATGAGCAGTTCTTC.

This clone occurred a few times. CDR3 amino acids: CASSSGSFAQYF. The CDR3 bases are TGTGCCAGCAGCAGCGGGAGTTTTGCCCAGTACTTC. The chain combines TRBV7-9 with TRBJ2-5, with 8 bases aligning to TRBD2. The germline CDR1 and CDR2 sequences are SEHNR and FQNEAQ (reference sequence). The trim removed 5 bases at V and 9 bases at J, leaving 5 bases unmatched. The CDR3 is 12 residues long.

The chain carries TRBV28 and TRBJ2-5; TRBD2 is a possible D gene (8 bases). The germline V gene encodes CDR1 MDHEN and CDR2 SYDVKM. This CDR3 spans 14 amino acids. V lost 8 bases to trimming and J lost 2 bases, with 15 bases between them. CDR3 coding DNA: TGTGCCAGCCACCGGGGGGGACAGCAAGAGACCCAGTACTTC. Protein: CASHRGGQQETQYF.

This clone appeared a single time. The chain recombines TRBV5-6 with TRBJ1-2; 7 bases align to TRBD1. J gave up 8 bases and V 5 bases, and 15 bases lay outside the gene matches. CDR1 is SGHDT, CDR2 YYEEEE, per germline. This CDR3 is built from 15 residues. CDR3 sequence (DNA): TGTGCCAGCAGTCTCGGGGCAGGGGGAGTAGGAGGCTACACCTTC. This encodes CASSLGAGGVGGYTF.

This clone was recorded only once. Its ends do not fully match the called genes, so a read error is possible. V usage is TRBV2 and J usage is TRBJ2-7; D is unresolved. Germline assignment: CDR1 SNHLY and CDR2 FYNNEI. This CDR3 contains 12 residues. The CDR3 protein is CASSSVPTERYF. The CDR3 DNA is TGTGCCAGCAGCAGTGTGCCTACCGAGCGGTACTTC.

In DNA form, the CDR3 reads TGTGCCAGCAGTGTTCGCCCAGGGGGCACTGAAGCTTTCTTT. Its translation is CASSVRPGGTEAFF. This chain connects TRBV2 to TRBJ1-1; 7 bases map to TRBD1. V shed 4 bases, J shed 4 bases, and the junction held 6 bases outside the gene matches. The CDR3 has 14 residues. Germline-derived CDR1 and CDR2 are SNHLY and FYNNEI.

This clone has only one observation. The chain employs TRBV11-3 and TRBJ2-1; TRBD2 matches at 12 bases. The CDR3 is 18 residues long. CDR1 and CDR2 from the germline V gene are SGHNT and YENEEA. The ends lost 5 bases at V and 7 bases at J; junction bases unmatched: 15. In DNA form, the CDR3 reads TGTGCCAGCAGCCATAGGCTCCCGACTAGCGGGAGATTGAATGAGCAGTTCTTC. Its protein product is CASSHRLPTSGRLNEQFF.

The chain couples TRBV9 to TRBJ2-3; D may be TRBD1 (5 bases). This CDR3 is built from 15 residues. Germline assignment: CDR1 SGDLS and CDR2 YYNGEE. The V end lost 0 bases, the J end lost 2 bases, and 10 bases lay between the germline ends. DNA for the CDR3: TGTGCCAGCAGCGTAGGGGTGACAGACACAGATACGCAGTATTTT. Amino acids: CASSVGVTDTDTQYF.

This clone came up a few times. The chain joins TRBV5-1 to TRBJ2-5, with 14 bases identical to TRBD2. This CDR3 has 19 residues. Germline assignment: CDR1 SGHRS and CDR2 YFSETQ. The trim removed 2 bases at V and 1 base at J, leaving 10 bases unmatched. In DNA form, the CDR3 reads TGCGCCAGCAGCTTCCTTGGACTAGCGGGGGGCTCGTCCCAAGAGACCCAGTACTTC. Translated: CASSFLGLAGGSSQETQYF. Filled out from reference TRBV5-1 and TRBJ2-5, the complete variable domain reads KAGVTQTPRYLIKTRGQQVTLSCSPISGHRSVSWYQQTPGQGLQFLFEYFSETQRNKGNFPGRFSGRQFSNSRSEMNVSTLELGDSALYLCASSFLGLAGGSSQETQYFGPGTRLLVL.

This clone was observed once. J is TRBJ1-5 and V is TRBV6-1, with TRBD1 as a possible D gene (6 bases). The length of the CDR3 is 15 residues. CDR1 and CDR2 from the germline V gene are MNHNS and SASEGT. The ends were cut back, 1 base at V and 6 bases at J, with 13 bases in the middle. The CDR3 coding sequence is TGTGCCAGCAGTGAAGTTGCAGGGGTGACTCAGCCCCAGCATTTT. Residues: CASSEVAGVTQPQHF.

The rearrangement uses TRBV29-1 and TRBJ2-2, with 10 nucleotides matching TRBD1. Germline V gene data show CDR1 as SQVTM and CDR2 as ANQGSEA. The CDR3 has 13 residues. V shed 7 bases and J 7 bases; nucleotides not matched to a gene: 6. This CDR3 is CSGGQGDVGELFF. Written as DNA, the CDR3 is TGCAGCGGTGGACAGGGGGACGTCGGGGAGCTGTTTTTT.

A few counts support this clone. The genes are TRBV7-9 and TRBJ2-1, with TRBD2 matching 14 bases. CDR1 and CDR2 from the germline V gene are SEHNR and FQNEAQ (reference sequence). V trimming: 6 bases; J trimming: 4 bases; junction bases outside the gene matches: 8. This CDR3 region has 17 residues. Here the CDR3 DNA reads TGTGCCAGCAGGGGGGGGACTAGCGGGAGTAAATACAATGAGCAGTTCTTC. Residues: CASRGGTSGSKYNEQFF.

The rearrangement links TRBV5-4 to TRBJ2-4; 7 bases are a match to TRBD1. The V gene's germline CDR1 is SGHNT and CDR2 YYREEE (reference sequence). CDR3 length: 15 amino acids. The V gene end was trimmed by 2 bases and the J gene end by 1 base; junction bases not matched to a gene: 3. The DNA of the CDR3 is TGTGCCAGCAGCTTTCCACAGGGGGCCAAAAACATTCAGTACTTC. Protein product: CASSFPQGAKNIQYF.

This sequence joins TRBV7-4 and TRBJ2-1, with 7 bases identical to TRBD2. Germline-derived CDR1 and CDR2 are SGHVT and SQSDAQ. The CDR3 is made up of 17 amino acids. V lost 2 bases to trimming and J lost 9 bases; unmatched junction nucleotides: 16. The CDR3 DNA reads TGTGCCAGCAGCTTAATCTCCCGTACGGGGCGGGAGTTTGAGCAGTTCTTC. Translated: CASSLISRTGREFEQFF. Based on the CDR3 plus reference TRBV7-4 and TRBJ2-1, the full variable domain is GAGVSQSPRYKVAKRGRDVALRCDSISGHVTLYWYRQTLGQGSEVLTYSQSDAQRDKSGRPSGRFSAERPERSVSTLKIQRTEQGDSAVYLCASSLISRTGREFEQFFGPGTRLTVL.

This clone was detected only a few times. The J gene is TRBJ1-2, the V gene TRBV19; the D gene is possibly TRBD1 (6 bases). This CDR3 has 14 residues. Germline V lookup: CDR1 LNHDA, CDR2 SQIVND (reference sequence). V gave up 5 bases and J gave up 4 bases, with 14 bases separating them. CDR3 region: CASSPRQAFYGYTF. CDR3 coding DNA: TGTGCCAGTAGTCCCCGACAGGCCTTCTATGGCTACACCTTC.

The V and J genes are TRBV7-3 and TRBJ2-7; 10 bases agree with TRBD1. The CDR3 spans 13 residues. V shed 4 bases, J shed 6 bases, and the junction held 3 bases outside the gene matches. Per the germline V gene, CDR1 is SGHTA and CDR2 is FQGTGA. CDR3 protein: CASSSWTGGEQYF. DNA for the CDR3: TGTGCCAGCAGCTCTTGGACAGGGGGCGAGCAGTACTTC.

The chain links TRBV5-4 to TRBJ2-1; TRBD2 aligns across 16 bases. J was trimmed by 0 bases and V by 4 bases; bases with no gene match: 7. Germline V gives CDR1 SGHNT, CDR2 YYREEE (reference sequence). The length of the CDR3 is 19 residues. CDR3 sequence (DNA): TGTGCCAGCAGCGAGGGACTAGCGGGAGGGTTTTCCTCCTACAATGAGCAGTTCTTC. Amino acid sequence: CASSEGLAGGFSSYNEQFF.